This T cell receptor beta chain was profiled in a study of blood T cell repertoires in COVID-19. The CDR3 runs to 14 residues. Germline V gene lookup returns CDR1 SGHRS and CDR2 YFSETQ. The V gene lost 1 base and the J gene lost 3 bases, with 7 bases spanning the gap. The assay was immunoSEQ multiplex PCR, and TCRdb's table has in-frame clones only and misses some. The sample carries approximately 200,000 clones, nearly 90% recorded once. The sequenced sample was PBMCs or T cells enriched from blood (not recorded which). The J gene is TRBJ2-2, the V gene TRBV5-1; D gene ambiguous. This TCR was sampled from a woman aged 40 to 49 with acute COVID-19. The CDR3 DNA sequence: TGCGCCAGCAGCTTGTTAGCAGACACCGGGGAGCTGTTTTTT. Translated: CASSLLADTGELFF. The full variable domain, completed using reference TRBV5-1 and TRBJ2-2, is KAGVTQTPRYLIKTRGQQVTLSCSPISGHRSVSWYQQTPGQGLQFLFEYFSETQRNKGNFPGRFSGRQFSNSRSEMNVSTLELGDSALYLCASSLLADTGELFFGEGSRLTVL.